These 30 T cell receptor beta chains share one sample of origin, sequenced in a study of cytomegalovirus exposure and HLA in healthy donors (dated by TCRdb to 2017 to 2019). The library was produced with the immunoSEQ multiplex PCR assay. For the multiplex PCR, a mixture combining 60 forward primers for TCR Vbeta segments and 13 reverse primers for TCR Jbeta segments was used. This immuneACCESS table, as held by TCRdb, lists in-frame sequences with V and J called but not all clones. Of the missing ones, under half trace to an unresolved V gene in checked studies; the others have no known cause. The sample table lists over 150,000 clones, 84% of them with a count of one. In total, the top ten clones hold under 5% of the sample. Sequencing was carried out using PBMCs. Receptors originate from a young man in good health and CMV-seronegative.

The CDR3 reads CASSFLAGVVADTQYF. The CDR3 DNA is TGCGCCAGCAGCTTTTTAGCGGGGGTTGTGGCAGATACGCAGTATTTT. The rearrangement uses TRBV5-1 and TRBJ2-3, with 9 bases fitting TRBD2. This CDR3 has 16 residues. The J segment lost 4 bases and the V segment lost 2 bases, leaving 8 bases of the junction unmatched. Germline V lookup: CDR1 SGHRS, CDR2 YFSETQ.

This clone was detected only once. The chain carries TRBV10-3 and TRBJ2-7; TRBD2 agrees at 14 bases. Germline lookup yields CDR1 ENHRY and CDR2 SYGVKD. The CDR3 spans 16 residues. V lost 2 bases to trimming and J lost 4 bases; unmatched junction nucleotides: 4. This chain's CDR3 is CAISEDGLAGGYEQYF. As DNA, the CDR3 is TGTGCCATCAGTGAGGACGGACTAGCGGGAGGATACGAGCAGTACTTC.

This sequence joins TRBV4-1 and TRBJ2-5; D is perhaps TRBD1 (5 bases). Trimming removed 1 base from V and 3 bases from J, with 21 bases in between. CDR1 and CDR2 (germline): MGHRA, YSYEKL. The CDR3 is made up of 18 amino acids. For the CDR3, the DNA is TGCGCCAGCAGCCAAGCCAAATGGGGTTGGACACCTAAAGAGACCCAGTACTTC. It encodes CASSQAKWGWTPKETQYF.

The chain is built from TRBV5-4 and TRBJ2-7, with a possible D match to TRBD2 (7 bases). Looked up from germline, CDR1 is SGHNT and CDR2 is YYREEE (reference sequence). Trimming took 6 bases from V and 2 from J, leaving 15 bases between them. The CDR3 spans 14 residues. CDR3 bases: TGTGCCAGCACCCGACCGGGGGGCACCTACGAGCAGTACTTC. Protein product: CASTRPGGTYEQYF.

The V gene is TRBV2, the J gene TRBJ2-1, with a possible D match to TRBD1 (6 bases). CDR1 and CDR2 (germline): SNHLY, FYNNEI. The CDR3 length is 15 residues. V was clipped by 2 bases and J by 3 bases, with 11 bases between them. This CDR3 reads CASSESIQGYNEQFF. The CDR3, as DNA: TGTGCCAGCAGTGAATCAATACAGGGCTACAATGAGCAGTTCTTC.

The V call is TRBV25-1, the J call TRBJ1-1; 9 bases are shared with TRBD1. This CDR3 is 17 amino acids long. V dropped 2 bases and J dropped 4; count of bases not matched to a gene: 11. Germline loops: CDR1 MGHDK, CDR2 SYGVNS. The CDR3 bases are TGTGCCAGCAGTGAAAACCCCCCGGGACAGGGTATCACTGAAGCTTTCTTT. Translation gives CASSENPPGQGITEAFF. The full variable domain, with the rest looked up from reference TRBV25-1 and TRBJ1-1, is EADIYQTPRYLVIGTGKKITLECSQTMGHDKMYWYQQDPGMELHLIHYSYGVNSTEKGDLSSESTVSRIRTEHFPLTLESARPSHTSQYLCASSENPPGQGITEAFFGQGTRLTVV.

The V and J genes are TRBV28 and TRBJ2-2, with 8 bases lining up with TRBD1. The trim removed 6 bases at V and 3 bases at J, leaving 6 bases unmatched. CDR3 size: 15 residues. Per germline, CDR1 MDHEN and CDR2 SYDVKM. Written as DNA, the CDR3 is TGTGCCAGCAGCCCGGACAGGGAAGACACCGGGGAGCTGTTTTTT. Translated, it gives CASSPDREDTGELFF. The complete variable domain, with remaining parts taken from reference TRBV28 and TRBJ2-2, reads DVKVTQSSRYLVKRTGEKVFLECVQDMDHENMFWYRQDPGLGLRLIYFSYDVKMKEKGDIPEGYSVSREKKERFSLILESASTNQTSMYLCASSPDREDTGELFFGEGSRLTVL.

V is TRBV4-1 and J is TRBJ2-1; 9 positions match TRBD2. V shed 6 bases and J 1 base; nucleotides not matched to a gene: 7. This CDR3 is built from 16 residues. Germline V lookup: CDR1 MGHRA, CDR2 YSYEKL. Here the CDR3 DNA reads TGCGCCAGCAGTTTGGTAGCGGGAGCTTCCTACAATGAGCAGTTCTTC. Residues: CASSLVAGASYNEQFF.

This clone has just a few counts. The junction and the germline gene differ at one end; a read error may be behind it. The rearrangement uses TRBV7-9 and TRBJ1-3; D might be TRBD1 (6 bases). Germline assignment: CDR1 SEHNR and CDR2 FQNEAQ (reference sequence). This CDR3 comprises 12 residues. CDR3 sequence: CASSTTKGGGDF. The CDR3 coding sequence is TGTGCCAGCAGCACTACAAAGGGAGGGGGTGATTTT.

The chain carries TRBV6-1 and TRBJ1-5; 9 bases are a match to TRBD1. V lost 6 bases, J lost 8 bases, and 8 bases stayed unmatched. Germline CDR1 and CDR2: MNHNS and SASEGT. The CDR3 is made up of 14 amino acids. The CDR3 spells CASRGTGFFEPQHF. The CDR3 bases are TGTGCCAGCAGAGGGACAGGGTTTTTCGAGCCCCAGCATTTT.

The DNA for the CDR3 is TGTGCCAGCAGTGGCCGGGACAGCTCCTATAATTCACCCCTCCACTTT. It is translated as CASSGRDSSYNSPLHF. The V gene is TRBV6-1, the J gene TRBJ1-6; 7 bases are shared with TRBD1. After removal of 4 bases from V and 0 bases from J, the junction contained 3 bases not matched to a gene. The CDR3 is 16 residues long. Per germline, CDR1 MNHNS and CDR2 SASEGT.

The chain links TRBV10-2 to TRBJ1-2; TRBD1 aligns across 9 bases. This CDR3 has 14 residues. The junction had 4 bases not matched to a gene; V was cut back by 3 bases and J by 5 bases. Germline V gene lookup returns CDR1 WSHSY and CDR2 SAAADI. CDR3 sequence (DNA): TGCGCCAGCAGTGACCACAGGGGGCCATATGGCTACACCTTC. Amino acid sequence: CASSDHRGPYGYTF.

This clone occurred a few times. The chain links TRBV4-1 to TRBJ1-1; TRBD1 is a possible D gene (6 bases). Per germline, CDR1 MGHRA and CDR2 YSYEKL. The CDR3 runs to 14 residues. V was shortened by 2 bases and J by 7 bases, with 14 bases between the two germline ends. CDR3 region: CASSQPYREDEAFF. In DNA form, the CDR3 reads TGCGCCAGCAGCCAACCCTACAGGGAAGATGAAGCTTTCTTT.

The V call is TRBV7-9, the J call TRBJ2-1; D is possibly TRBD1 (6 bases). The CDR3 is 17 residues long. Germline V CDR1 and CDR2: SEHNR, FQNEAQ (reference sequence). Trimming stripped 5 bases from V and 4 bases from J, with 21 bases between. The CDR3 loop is CASSKHRDTGPYNEQFF. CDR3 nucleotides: TGTGCCAGCAGCAAGCACCGGGACACAGGACCTTACAATGAGCAGTTCTTC.

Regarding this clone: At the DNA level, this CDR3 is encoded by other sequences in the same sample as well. The CDR3 loop is CASSSRGTDTQYF. For the CDR3, the DNA is TGTGCCAGCAGCTCAAGGGGTACAGATACGCAGTATTTT. The chain employs TRBV7-9 and TRBJ2-3; weak D call: TRBD1 (5 bases). V was shortened by 4 bases and J by 3 bases, with 8 bases between the two germline ends. This CDR3 is built from 13 residues. Looked up from germline, CDR1 is SEHNR and CDR2 is FQNEAQ (reference sequence).

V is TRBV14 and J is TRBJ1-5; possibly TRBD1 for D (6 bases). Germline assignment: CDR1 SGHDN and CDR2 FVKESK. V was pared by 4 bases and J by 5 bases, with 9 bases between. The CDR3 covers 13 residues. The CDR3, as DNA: TGTGCCAGCAGCCTGACAGGAGATCAGCCCCAGCATTTT. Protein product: CASSLTGDQPQHF.

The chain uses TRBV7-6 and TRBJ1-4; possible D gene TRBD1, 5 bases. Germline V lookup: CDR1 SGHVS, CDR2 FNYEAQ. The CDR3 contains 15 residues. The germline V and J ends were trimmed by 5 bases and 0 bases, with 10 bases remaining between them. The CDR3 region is CASSQGRATNEKLFF. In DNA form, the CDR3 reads TGTGCCAGCAGCCAGGGCAGGGCAACTAATGAAAAACTGTTTTTT.

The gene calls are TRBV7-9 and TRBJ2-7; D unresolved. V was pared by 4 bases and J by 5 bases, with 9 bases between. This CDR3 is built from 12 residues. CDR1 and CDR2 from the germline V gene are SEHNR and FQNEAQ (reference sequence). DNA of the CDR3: TGTGCCAGCAGCTCACCACGCGACGAGCAGTACTTC. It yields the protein CASSSPRDEQYF.

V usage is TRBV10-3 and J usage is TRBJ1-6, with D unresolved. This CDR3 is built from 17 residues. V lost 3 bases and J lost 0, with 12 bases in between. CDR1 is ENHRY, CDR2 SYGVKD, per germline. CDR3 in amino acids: CAISDRRESSYNSPLHF. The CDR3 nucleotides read TGTGCCATCAGTGATAGGCGGGAGAGCTCCTATAATTCACCCCTCCACTTT.

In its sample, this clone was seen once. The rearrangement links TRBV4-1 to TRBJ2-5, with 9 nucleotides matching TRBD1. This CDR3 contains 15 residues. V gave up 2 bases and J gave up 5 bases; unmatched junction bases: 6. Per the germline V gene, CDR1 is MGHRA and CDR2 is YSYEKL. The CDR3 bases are TGCGCCAGCAGCCAAAGCGGGACAGGGAGGGAGACCCAGTACTTC. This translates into CASSQSGTGRETQYF.

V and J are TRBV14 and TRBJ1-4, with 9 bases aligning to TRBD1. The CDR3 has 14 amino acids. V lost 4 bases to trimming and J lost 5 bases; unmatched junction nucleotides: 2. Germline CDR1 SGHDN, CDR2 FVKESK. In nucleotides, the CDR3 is TGTGCCAGCAGCCGAGGGACAGGGAATGAAAAACTGTTTTTT. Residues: CASSRGTGNEKLFF.

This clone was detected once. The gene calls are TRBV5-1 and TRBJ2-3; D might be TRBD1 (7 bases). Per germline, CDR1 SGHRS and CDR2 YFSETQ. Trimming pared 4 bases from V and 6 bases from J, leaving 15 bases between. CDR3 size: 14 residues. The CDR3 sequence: CASSQRQGLDTQYF. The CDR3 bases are TGCGCCAGCAGCCAACGACAGGGACTGGATACGCAGTATTTT.

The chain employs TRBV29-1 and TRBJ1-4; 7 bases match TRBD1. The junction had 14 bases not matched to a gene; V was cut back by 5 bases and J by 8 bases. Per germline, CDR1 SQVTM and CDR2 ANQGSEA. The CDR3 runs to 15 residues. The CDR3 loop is CSVPLGDRWGEKLFF. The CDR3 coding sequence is TGCAGCGTTCCCCTAGGGGACAGATGGGGGGAAAAACTGTTTTTT.

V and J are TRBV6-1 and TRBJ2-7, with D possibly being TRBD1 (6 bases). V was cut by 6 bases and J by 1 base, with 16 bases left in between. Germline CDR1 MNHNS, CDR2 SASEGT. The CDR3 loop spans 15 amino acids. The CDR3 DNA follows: TGTGCCAGCAGGTACCGACAGGTAAATTCCTACGAGCAGTACTTC. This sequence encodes CASRYRQVNSYEQYF.

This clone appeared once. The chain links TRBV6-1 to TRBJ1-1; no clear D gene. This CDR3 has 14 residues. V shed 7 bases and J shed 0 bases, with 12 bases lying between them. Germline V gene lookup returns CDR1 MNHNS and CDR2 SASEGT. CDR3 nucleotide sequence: TGTGCCAGCACGGTGATCGAAATGAACACTGAAGCTTTCTTT. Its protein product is CASTVIEMNTEAFF.

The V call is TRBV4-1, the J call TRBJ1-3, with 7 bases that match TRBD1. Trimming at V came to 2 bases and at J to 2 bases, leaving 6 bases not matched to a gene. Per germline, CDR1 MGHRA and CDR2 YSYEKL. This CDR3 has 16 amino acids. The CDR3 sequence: CASSQPGQSAGNTIYF. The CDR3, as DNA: TGCGCCAGCAGCCAACCGGGACAGTCGGCTGGAAACACCATATATTTT.

This CDR3 reads CASSRTSGGAGHEQFF. The DNA for the CDR3 is TGCGCCAGCAGCCGTACTAGCGGGGGGGCGGGTCATGAGCAGTTCTTC. V usage is TRBV23-1 and J usage is TRBJ2-1, with 13 positions matching TRBD2. TRBV23-1 is flagged as an ORF with uncertain function. The ends lost 6 bases at V and 8 bases at J; junction bases unmatched: 10. The CDR3 spans 16 residues.

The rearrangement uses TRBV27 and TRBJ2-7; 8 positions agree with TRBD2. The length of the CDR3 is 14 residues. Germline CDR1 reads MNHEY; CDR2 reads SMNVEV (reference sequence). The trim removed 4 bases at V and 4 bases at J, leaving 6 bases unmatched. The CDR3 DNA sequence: TGTGCCAGCAGTTCCGGCGGGAGGCTATACGAGCAGTACTTC. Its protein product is CASSSGGRLYEQYF.

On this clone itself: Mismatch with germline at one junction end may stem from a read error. CDR3 sequence (DNA): TGTTCCAGCAGCCCCCCCTCAGGGACTAGCTCCTACAATGAGCAGTTCTTC. Its translation is CSSSPPSGTSSYNEQFF. This chain connects TRBV7-9 to TRBJ2-1; the match to TRBD2 covers 8 bases. Germline V gives CDR1 SEHNR, CDR2 FQNEAQ (reference sequence). The CDR3 spans 17 residues.

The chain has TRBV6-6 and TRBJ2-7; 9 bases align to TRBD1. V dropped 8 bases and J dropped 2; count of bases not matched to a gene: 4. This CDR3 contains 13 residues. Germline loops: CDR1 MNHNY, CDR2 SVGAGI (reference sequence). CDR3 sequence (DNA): TGTGCCAGCTCGGACAGGGGAACCTACGAGCAGTACTTC. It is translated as CASSDRGTYEQYF.